This T cell receptor beta chain was retrieved from a study of CD8 T cells in Susac syndrome. Germline CDR1 and CDR2: SGHRS and YFSETQ. V lost 0 bases to trimming and J lost 1 base; unmatched junction nucleotides: 1. This CDR3 contains 17 residues. When the RNA was reverse transcribed, random hexamers were used with an input of roughly 0.45 to 1 ug. TCRdb ran MiXCR on the immunoSEQ multiplex PCR reads and lists one entry per CDR3 protein. In the table there are around 170,000 distinct CDR3 sequences, approximately 94% of which are singletons. General study findings and limits: Repertoires of Susac syndrome CD4+ T cells lacked clonal expansion. The study acknowledged a relatively small number of individuals in its TCR sequencing and HLA analysis.

Regarding this clonotype: The antigen remains undetermined.

Material for sequencing was CD4+ T cells from PBMCs. This receptor was obtained from a human donor with Susac syndrome. The gene calls are TRBV5-1 and TRBJ2-1, with 13 bases matching TRBD2. The CDR3 nucleotides are TGCGCCAGCAGCTTGGTGACTAGCGGGGGGTCCTACAATGAGCAGTTCTTC. This sequence encodes CASSLVTSGGSYNEQFF.